The 14 T cell receptor beta chains listed next were all sequenced from one sample in a study of radiotherapy plus CTLA-4 blockade in lung cancer. Assay: immunoSEQ multiplex PCR; the TCRdb copy retains only in-frame clones and omits some. The data show around 90,000 clones, with around 81% seen just once and about 14% held by the top ten. Source: peripheral blood, taken from a patient treated with radiotherapy plus ipilimumab. These receptors all stem from a human donor with non-small cell lung cancer that progressed on radiotherapy plus ipilimumab.

The V call is TRBV7-2, the J call TRBJ2-7, with 9 nucleotides matching TRBD1. CDR1 is SGHTA and CDR2 is FQGNSA in the germline V gene. The CDR3 loop spans 15 amino acids. The ends lost 5 bases at V and 3 bases at J; junction bases unmatched: 8. In nucleotides, the CDR3 is TGTGCCAGCAGCACAGCACCGGGACAGGGCTACGAGCAGTACTTC. This encodes CASSTAPGQGYEQYF.

Worth noting for this clone: Sequence at one end of the junction differs from germline and may be a read error. V usage is TRBV7-2 and J usage is TRBJ2-5, with D possibly matching TRBD2 (6 bases). The germline V gene encodes CDR1 SGHTA and CDR2 FQGNSA. The CDR3 consists of 14 residues. The chain's CDR3 is CASSLFGASAVPNF. The CDR3 nucleotides read TGTGCCAGCAGCTTATTCGGGGCTAGCGCCGTACCGAACTTC. The full variable domain, rest sourced from reference TRBV7-2 and TRBJ2-5, is GAGVSQSPSNKVTEKGKDVELRCDPISGHTALYWYRQSLGQGLEFLIYFQGNSAPDKSGLPSDRFSAERTGGSVSTLTIQRTQQEDSAVYLCASSLFGASAVPNFGPGTRLLVL.

The genes are TRBV7-9 and TRBJ1-5; possible D gene TRBD1, 5 bases. V shed 0 bases and J shed 6 bases, with 6 bases lying between them. The germline CDR1 and CDR2 sequences are SEHNR and FQNEAQ (reference sequence). CDR3 length: 13 amino acids. DNA for the CDR3: TGTGCCAGCAGCTTAGCGCAGGGTCAGCCCCAGCATTTT. Protein: CASSLAQGQPQHF.

This rearrangement joins TRBV19 to TRBJ1-1; tentative D call: TRBD1 (5 bases). The CDR3 contains 12 residues. Trimming took off 7 bases at V and 2 bases at J, with 8 bases between the two ends. CDR1 LNHDA and CDR2 SQIVND come from the germline V gene (reference sequence). The CDR3 bases are TGTGCCAGTACCCAGGGCAACACTGAAGCTTTCTTT. Its protein product is CASTQGNTEAFF.

The chain employs TRBV15 and TRBJ2-1, with 9 bases matching TRBD1. The V segment lost 9 bases and the J segment 2 bases; nucleotides outside the gene matches: 8. Germline-derived CDR1 and CDR2 are LNHNV and YYDKDF (reference sequence). This CDR3 comprises 15 residues. Here the CDR3 DNA reads TGTGCCACGGGACAGGGCCAACCTCCCTACAATGAGCAGTTCTTC. Its translation is CATGQGQPPYNEQFF.

This rearrangement joins TRBV5-1 to TRBJ1-2; 8 bases are shared with TRBD1. This CDR3 contains 15 residues. J was trimmed by 8 bases and V by 0 bases; bases with no gene match: 9. Germline V gene lookup returns CDR1 SGHRS and CDR2 YFSETQ. The CDR3 DNA reads TGCGCCAGCAGCTTGGAAGGGACAGGCGGGTTAGGCTACACCTTC. Amino acids: CASSLEGTGGLGYTF. Full variable domain (rest looked up from reference TRBV5-1 and TRBJ1-2): KAGVTQTPRYLIKTRGQQVTLSCSPISGHRSVSWYQQTPGQGLQFLFEYFSETQRNKGNFPGRFSGRQFSNSRSEMNVSTLELGDSALYLCASSLEGTGGLGYTFGSGTRLTVV.

The rearrangement links TRBV6-5 to TRBJ1-5; TRBD1 agrees at 7 bases. The V gene's germline CDR1 is MNHEY and CDR2 SVGAGI. This CDR3 region has 15 residues. The V segment lost 6 bases and the J segment 0 bases; nucleotides outside the gene matches: 5. The CDR3 is CASSLTGHSNQPQHF. CDR3 DNA sequence: TGTGCCAGCAGCCTGACAGGGCATAGCAATCAGCCCCAGCATTTT.

This rearrangement joins TRBV19 to TRBJ2-1; D unclear. Germline CDR1 is LNHDA and CDR2 is SQIVND (reference sequence). The CDR3 totals 13 residues. V dropped 5 bases and J dropped 14 bases, with 19 bases sitting between them. In DNA, the CDR3 is TGTGCCAGTAGTCCTTCACCCCGGGCCCCGGAGTTCTTC. Protein product: CASSPSPRAPEFF.

The chain couples TRBV5-5 to TRBJ2-5; 7 positions match TRBD1. Germline V gives CDR1 SGHKS, CDR2 YYEKEE (reference sequence). V dropped 0 bases and J dropped 9; count of bases not matched to a gene: 8. This CDR3 is built from 14 residues. CDR3 nucleotides: TGTGCCAGCAGCTTGGGGGTGACAGGGTCTCCCCAGTACTTC. Translating gives CASSLGVTGSPQYF.

The chain uses TRBV7-8 and TRBJ2-2; the D is unclear. The germline gives CDR1 SGHVS, CDR2 FQNEAQ. V shed 5 bases and J shed 1 base, with 14 bases lying between them. This CDR3 is 16 amino acids long. The CDR3 nucleotides read TGTGCCAGCAGCGAGAAACAGCGCCAGAACACCGGGGAGCTGTTTTTT. Translation gives CASSEKQRQNTGELFF.

The J gene is TRBJ1-1, the V gene TRBV5-1; D is possibly TRBD1 (6 bases). V lost 0 bases and J 0 bases, leaving 9 bases between the germline ends. The CDR3 is made up of 15 amino acids. Germline V gene data show CDR1 as SGHRS and CDR2 as YFSETQ. The CDR3: CASSLGAGVNTEAFF. The CDR3 DNA sequence: TGCGCCAGCAGCTTGGGGGCAGGGGTGAACACTGAAGCTTTCTTT.

This chain links TRBV6-1 with TRBJ1-3, with D hard to call. The germline V gene has CDR1 MNHNS and CDR2 SASEGT. V was clipped by 7 bases and J by 4 bases, with 11 bases between them. This CDR3 is built from 13 residues. CDR3 sequence: CASIADGGNTIYF. As DNA, the CDR3 is TGTGCCAGCATTGCGGATGGGGGAAACACCATATATTTT.

V is TRBV6-5 and J is TRBJ1-1; tentative D call: TRBD1 (5 bases). This CDR3 contains 15 residues. Trimming pared 8 bases from V and 1 base from J, leaving 17 bases between. Looked up from germline, CDR1 is MNHEY and CDR2 is SVGAGI. CDR3 residues: CASSLSDSQNTEAFF. The CDR3 bases are TGTGCCAGCTCTTTAAGTGACAGCCAGAACACTGAAGCTTTCTTT.

This clone was recorded only once. The chain uses TRBV6-1 and TRBJ2-1, with D perhaps assigned TRBD1 or TRBD2 (5 bases each). V shed 3 bases and J shed 5 bases, with 14 bases lying between them. CDR1 is MNHNS and CDR2 is SASEGT in the germline V gene. This CDR3 is 15 amino acids long. The chain's CDR3 is CASSEGVSRNNEQFF. CDR3 coding DNA: TGTGCCAGCAGTGAGGGGGTATCCCGGAACAATGAGCAGTTCTTC.